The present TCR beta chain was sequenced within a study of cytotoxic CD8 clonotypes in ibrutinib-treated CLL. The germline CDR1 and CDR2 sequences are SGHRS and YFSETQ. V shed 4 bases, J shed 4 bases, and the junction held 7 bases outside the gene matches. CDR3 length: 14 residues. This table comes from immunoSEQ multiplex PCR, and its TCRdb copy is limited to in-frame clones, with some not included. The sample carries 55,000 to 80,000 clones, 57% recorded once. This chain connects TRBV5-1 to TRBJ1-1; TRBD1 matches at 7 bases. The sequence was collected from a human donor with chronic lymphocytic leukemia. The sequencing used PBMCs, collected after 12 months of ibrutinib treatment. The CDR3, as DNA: TGCGCCAGCAGCCAAGGACAGGCTACCACTGAAGCTTTCTTT. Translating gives CASSQGQATTEAFF.